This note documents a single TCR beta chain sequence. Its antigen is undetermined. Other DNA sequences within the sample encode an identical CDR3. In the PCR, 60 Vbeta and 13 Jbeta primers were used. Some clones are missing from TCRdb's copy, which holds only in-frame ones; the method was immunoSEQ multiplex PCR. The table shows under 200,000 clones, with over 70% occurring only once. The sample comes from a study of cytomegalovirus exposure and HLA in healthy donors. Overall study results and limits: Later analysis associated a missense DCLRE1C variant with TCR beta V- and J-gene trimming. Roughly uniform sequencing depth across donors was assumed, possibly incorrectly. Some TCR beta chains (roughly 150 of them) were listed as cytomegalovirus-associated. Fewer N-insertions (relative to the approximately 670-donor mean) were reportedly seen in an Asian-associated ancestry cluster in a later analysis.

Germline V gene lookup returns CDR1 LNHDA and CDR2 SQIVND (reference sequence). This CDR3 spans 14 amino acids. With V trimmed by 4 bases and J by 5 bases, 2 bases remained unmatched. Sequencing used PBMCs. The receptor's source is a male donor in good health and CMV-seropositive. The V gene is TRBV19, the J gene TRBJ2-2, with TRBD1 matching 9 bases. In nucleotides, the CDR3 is TGTGCCAGTAGTAGACAGGGGGGTACCGGGGAGCTGTTTTTT. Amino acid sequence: CASSRQGGTGELFF.